This passage covers 21 T cell receptor beta chains from one sample sequenced in a study of T cell responses to AZD1222 COVID-19 vaccine. Profiled with immunoSEQ multiplex PCR; TCRdb holds only in-frame clones, not every one. Here the sample spans more than 95,000 clones, over 75% being singletons. The starting material was peripheral blood, obtained on day 0 of AZD1222 vaccination. The receptors originated from an adult in good health.

The gene calls are TRBV14 and TRBJ2-7; no clear D. The CDR3 is made up of 14 amino acids. The ends were cut back, 0 bases at V and 5 bases at J, with 11 bases in the middle. Germline V gene data show CDR1 as SGHDN and CDR2 as FVKESK. CDR3 loop: CASSQDAWPNEQYF. The CDR3 bases are TGTGCCAGCAGCCAAGATGCCTGGCCAAACGAGCAGTACTTC.

The chain employs TRBV5-1 and TRBJ2-5, with TRBD2 matching 13 bases. Germline trimming cut 6 bases from V and 2 bases from J; bases unmatched to any gene: 10. Germline V gene sequence: CDR1 SGHRS, CDR2 YFSETQ. This CDR3 is 17 amino acids long. CDR3 sequence reads: CASTPRGLAGIQETQYF. The DNA of the CDR3 is TGCGCCAGCACCCCCAGGGGACTAGCGGGGATTCAAGAGACCCAGTACTTC.

As for this clone: Other DNA sequences within the sample encode an identical CDR3. The CDR3 nucleotides are TGTGCCAGCAGCTTGTCGGGGTATGGCTACACCTTC. Amino acid sequence: CASSLSGYGYTF. The chain couples TRBV7-2 to TRBJ1-2; unclear D gene. CDR1 SGHTA and CDR2 FQGNSA come from the germline V gene. V lost 3 bases, J lost 5 bases, and 7 bases lay in between. This CDR3 is built from 12 residues.

DNA for the CDR3: TGTGCCAGCAGTTCTGGGCCCACGCAGTACTTC. It encodes CASSSGPTQYF. The chain employs TRBV12-3 or TRBV12-4 and TRBJ2-7; no reliable D call. Between the trimmed V and J ends, which lost 4 bases and 9 bases, there was a span of 10 bases. This CDR3 contains 11 residues.

The rearrangement uses TRBV5-8 and TRBJ2-3; D might be TRBD2 (7 bases). Looked up from germline, CDR1 is SGHTS and CDR2 is YDEGEE. The V and J ends lost 0 bases and 4 bases respectively, with 15 bases between them. The CDR3 totals 16 residues. The CDR3 nucleotides read TGTGCCAGCAGCTTGGGGGCCAGCGGGACATCAGATACGCAGTATTTT. This translates into CASSLGASGTSDTQYF.

This chain uses TRBV28 with TRBJ1-5; D not resolved. V was shortened by 3 bases and J by 7 bases, with 7 bases between the two germline ends. The germline V gene has CDR1 MDHEN and CDR2 SYDVKM. The CDR3 covers 12 residues. CDR3 nucleotide sequence: TGTGCCAGCAGTTTGGTGTTACAGCCCCAGCATTTT. Amino acid sequence: CASSLVLQPQHF.

The chain employs TRBV5-6 and TRBJ2-3; 13 nucleotides align to TRBD2. The ends lost 3 bases at V and 3 bases at J; junction bases unmatched: 13. Germline V gives CDR1 SGHDT, CDR2 YYEEEE. The CDR3 has 19 residues. CDR3: CASSYRLAGGRDRTDTQYF. In DNA, the CDR3 is TGTGCCAGCAGCTACAGACTAGCGGGGGGCCGAGATCGAACAGATACGCAGTATTTT.

The V gene is TRBV19, the J gene TRBJ1-5; perhaps TRBD1 as D (5 bases). V gave up 6 bases and J gave up 2 bases, with 8 bases separating them. The CDR3 length is 13 residues. Per germline, CDR1 LNHDA and CDR2 SQIVND (reference sequence). The CDR3 nucleotides are TGTGCCAGTAGAGGAGGGGGCAATCAGCCCCAGCATTTT. It codes for CASRGGGNQPQHF. The full variable domain, its missing parts supplied by reference TRBV19 and TRBJ1-5, is DGGITQSPKYLFRKEGQNVTLSCEQNLNHDAMYWYRQDPGQGLRLIYYSQIVNDFQKGDIAEGYSVSREKKESFPLTVTSAQKNPTAFYLCASRGGGNQPQHFGDGTRLSIL.

This rearrangement joins TRBV19 to TRBJ2-7; no clear D. The V gene lost 3 bases and the J gene lost 2 bases, with 14 bases spanning the gap. CDR1 and CDR2 from the germline V gene are LNHDA and SQIVND (reference sequence). CDR3 length: 15 residues. This chain's CDR3 is CASSIRTAPTYEQYF. The DNA of the CDR3 is TGTGCCAGTAGTATTAGAACGGCGCCCACCTACGAGCAGTACTTC.

The V and J genes are TRBV18 and TRBJ1-1; no reliable D call. This CDR3 comprises 13 residues. V gave up 5 bases and J gave up 3 bases, with 10 bases separating them. Germline V gene data show CDR1 as KGHSH and CDR2 as LQKENI. Here the CDR3 reads CASSSRWDTEAFF. Here the CDR3 DNA reads TGTGCCAGCTCATCCCGCTGGGACACTGAAGCTTTCTTT.

V gene TRBV28 combines with J gene TRBJ1-5; 7 bases match TRBD1. The CDR3 is made up of 15 amino acids. From germline, CDR1 is MDHEN and CDR2 SYDVKM. The junction had 8 bases not matched to a gene; V was cut back by 6 bases and J by 3 bases. Here the CDR3 DNA reads TGTGCCAGCAGAATTCCCAGGGGGAACAATCAGCCCCAGCATTTT. Its translation: CASRIPRGNNQPQHF.

This clone has just one count. This chain uses TRBV19 with TRBJ1-2; D uncertain. The CDR3 spans 16 residues. V dropped 2 bases and J dropped 4 bases, with 17 bases sitting between them. CDR1 is LNHDA, CDR2 SQIVND, per germline (reference sequence). CDR3 loop: CASSIPFGVEIYGYTF. In DNA form, the CDR3 reads TGTGCCAGTAGTATACCATTCGGGGTAGAGATCTATGGCTACACCTTC.

CDR3 bases: TGTGCCACCAGTGGGGCAAACAGAACCAACTATGGCTACACCTTC. Its translation: CATSGANRTNYGYTF. This chain joins TRBV24-1 and TRBJ1-2, with unresolved D. Trimming left V 5 bases short and J 2 bases short, with 14 bases between. The length of the CDR3 is 15 residues. Germline CDR1 reads KGHDR; CDR2 reads SFDVKD.

This chain links TRBV6-5 with TRBJ2-7, with D perhaps matching TRBD1 (6 bases). Deletions cut 5 bases from V and 2 bases from J, with 10 bases between. Germline V gene data show CDR1 as MNHEY and CDR2 as SVGAGI. The CDR3 runs to 13 residues. CDR3 bases: TGTGCCAGCAGTACTGGACAGACCTACGAGCAGTACTTC. Translated: CASSTGQTYEQYF.

The CDR3 is CASSDLGQSEAFF. As DNA, the CDR3 is TGTGCCAGCAGTGACCTGGGACAGTCTGAAGCTTTCTTT. The chain is built from TRBV25-1 and TRBJ1-1; 7 bases are a match to TRBD1. Germline assignment: CDR1 MGHDK and CDR2 SYGVNS. The CDR3 consists of 13 residues. V dropped 3 bases and J dropped 6; count of bases not matched to a gene: 4. Complete variable domain (other parts from reference TRBV25-1 and TRBJ1-1): EADIYQTPRYLVIGTGKKITLECSQTMGHDKMYWYQQDPGMELHLIHYSYGVNSTEKGDLSSESTVSRIRTEHFPLTLESARPSHTSQYLCASSDLGQSEAFFGQGTRLTVV.

The V gene is TRBV10-3, the J gene TRBJ2-7; 9 bases align to TRBD1. The CDR3 has 16 residues. Germline CDR1 reads ENHRY; CDR2 reads SYGVKD. V shed 6 bases and J 5 bases; nucleotides not matched to a gene: 14. The DNA of the CDR3 is TGTGCCATCAGCCCCTTCCGGGACAGGGAGCCTCACGAGCAGTACTTC. Protein product: CAISPFRDREPHEQYF.

This sequence joins TRBV9 and TRBJ2-7; maybe TRBD2 (6 bases). This CDR3 has 14 amino acids. The V gene lost 4 bases and the J gene lost 4 bases, with 15 bases spanning the gap. The V gene's germline CDR1 is SGDLS and CDR2 YYNGEE. CDR3 loop: CASSPGGSGYEQYF. The CDR3, as DNA: TGTGCCAGCAGCCCCGGAGGTAGCGGATACGAGCAGTACTTC.

V is TRBV14 and J is TRBJ2-7, with 14 bases fitting TRBD2. J gave up 7 bases and V 3 bases, and 8 bases lay outside the gene matches. The CDR3 extends over 16 amino acids. Germline values: CDR1 SGHDN, CDR2 FVKESK. This chain's CDR3 is CASSHWTSGRSLEQYF. The DNA of the CDR3 is TGTGCCAGCAGCCACTGGACTAGCGGGAGGTCCCTTGAGCAGTACTTC.

The gene calls are TRBV28 and TRBJ1-2, with 8 positions matching TRBD1. The CDR3 extends over 15 amino acids. V was clipped by 6 bases and J by 1 base; unmatched bases: 7. The germline CDR1 and CDR2 sequences are MDHEN and SYDVKM. CDR3 bases: TGTGCCAGCAGACTAGCAGGGGGCCTTAACTATGGCTACACCTTC. This encodes CASRLAGGLNYGYTF.

J is TRBJ2-3 and V is TRBV7-2; D is ambiguous. This CDR3 comprises 14 residues. The V gene's germline CDR1 is SGHTA and CDR2 FQGNSA. The V and J ends lost 1 base and 6 bases respectively, with 11 bases between them. The CDR3 region has the DNA TGTGCCAGCAGCTTAGTAGGGTGGCAGGATACGCAGTATTTT. Its translation: CASSLVGWQDTQYF.

This chain links TRBV6-5 with TRBJ1-1; no clear D. Germline CDR1 is MNHEY and CDR2 is SVGAGI. The V and J ends lost 2 bases and 1 base respectively, with 5 bases between them. This CDR3 contains 13 residues. DNA for the CDR3: TGTGCCAGCAGTTACGCCGGGAACACTGAAGCTTTCTTT. This codes for CASSYAGNTEAFF.